A single sample gave rise to the 5 T cell receptor beta chains below, sequenced in a study of lymphopenia after photon versus proton radiotherapy. The table came from immunoSEQ multiplex PCR; TCRdb's copy has only in-frame clones and leaves some out. The table has over 50,000 clones, approximately 86% seen once. Specimen: peripheral blood, collected from a patient treated with photon-based radiotherapy. The source of these receptors is a man aged 35 to 55 with gastric cancer.

This clone was found a few times. This sequence joins TRBV18 and TRBJ2-7; 10 bases are a match to TRBD1. CDR1 and CDR2 (germline): KGHSH, LQKENI. V shed 1 base and J 5 bases; nucleotides not matched to a gene: 5. This CDR3 has 15 amino acids. The CDR3 DNA is TGTGCCAGCTCACCACAATTAGGACAGGGGGACGAGCAGTACTTC. Residues: CASSPQLGQGDEQYF.

This clone is a singleton in its sample. The chain uses TRBV6-5 and TRBJ2-7; TRBD1 matches at 10 bases. The trim removed 6 bases at V and 1 base at J, leaving 6 bases unmatched. The CDR3 has 15 residues. Germline loops: CDR1 MNHEY, CDR2 SVGAGI. The CDR3, as DNA: TGTGCCAGCAGGCCCGACAGGGGGCCGTCCTACGAGCAGTACTTC. Amino acids: CASRPDRGPSYEQYF.

The chain recombines TRBV9 with TRBJ2-2; no reliable D call. The V end lost 2 bases, the J end lost 2 bases, and 4 bases lay between the germline ends. Germline V gives CDR1 SGDLS, CDR2 YYNGEE. The CDR3 has 13 amino acids. In DNA form, the CDR3 reads TGTGCCAGCAGCGTGATCAACACCGGGGAGCTGTTTTTT. Translating gives CASSVINTGELFF.

This clone has more than one count but fewer than ten. The J gene is TRBJ1-3, the V gene TRBV7-2, with no clear D. Germline lookup yields CDR1 SGHTA and CDR2 FQGNSA. V lost 4 bases and J 0 bases, leaving 13 bases between the germline ends. There are 16 residues in the CDR3. In nucleotides, the CDR3 is TGTGCCAGCAGCTCCCCCCCCACACCCTCTGGAAACACCATATATTTT. Translated, it gives CASSSPPTPSGNTIYF.

Written as DNA, the CDR3 is TGTGCCAGAAGCTTCCGGGACAGGGTCTACGAGCAGTACTTC. This encodes CARSFRDRVYEQYF. The chain couples TRBV5-3 to TRBJ2-7, with 9 bases that match TRBD1. TRBV5-3 belongs to the ORF category, with a function that is uncertain. J was trimmed by 3 bases and V by 2 bases; bases with no gene match: 3. The CDR3 length is 14 residues.